This section outlines one T cell receptor (beta chain) sequence together with its context. Antigen specificity is unknown. Researchers took RNA transcripts and amplified TCR beta CDR3 regions from them. After a first-round RT-PCR with HTBI primers, a second-round multiplex PCR was run. Each CDR3 protein is one row after TCRdb ran MiXCR on the multiplex PCR reads. In the table there are 170,000 or so distinct CDR3 sequences, around 40% of which are singletons. This entry comes from a study of Graves' ophthalmopathy and Graves' hyperthyroidism. Trimming removed 5 bases from V and 0 bases from J, with 13 bases in between. Germline CDR1 MDHEN, CDR2 SYDVKM. This CDR3 has 16 residues. Moderately to severely active ophthalmopathy under 3 months, CAS at least 3, NOSPECS at least 4. Patients were excluded if they had other autoimmune diseases or uncontrolled infections, and likewise if pregnancy or lactation applied. Establishment of the diagnosis relied upon clinical symptoms, serum thyroxine, TRAb, thyroid ultrasound and orbital computed tomography.

Study results and limitations: Sensitivity of 85% to 90% and specificity of less than 82% were achieved when a 13-signature model separated ophthalmopathy from stable hyperthyroidism.

Specimen: peripheral blood. The sequence came from a man aged 25 to 40 with Graves' ophthalmopathy. The chain has TRBV28 and TRBJ2-2, with no clear D. CDR3 DNA sequence: TGTGCCAGCAGTAACGGGCGGCGGACGAACACCGGGGAGCTGTTTTTT. It translates to CASSNGRRTNTGELFF.